This T cell receptor beta chain originates from a study of blood T cell repertoires in COVID-19. Study-level information: Acute-phase and convalescent COVID-19 samples originated in the United States, Italy and Spain. Sources were T cells, B-cell-depleted T cells, or PBMCs; the material itself was cDNA or gDNA.

Original handling: Quantification of nucleated cells was approximated via reference gene primer amplification. The assay was immunoSEQ multiplex PCR, and TCRdb's table has in-frame clones only and misses some. Clone size and V and J calls were adopted from that table, with D and trimming inferred from the DNA. The repertoire holds 140,000 or so clones, 81% seen once, with more than 8% in the top ten. This clone showed up just a few times. The CDR3 covers 17 residues. The junction had 5 bases not matched to a gene; V was cut back by 1 base and J by 7 bases. Germline CDR1 and CDR2: MGHRA and YSYEKL. This clonotype was sampled from a human donor in a cohort sampled during active COVID-19. The specimen was peripheral blood. This rearrangement joins TRBV4-1 to TRBJ2-1, with 15 bases identical to TRBD2. The CDR3 DNA is TGCGCCAGCAGCCAAGCGGGACTAGCGGGAGGAGATAATGAGCAGTTCTTC. Translating gives CASSQAGLAGGDNEQFF.